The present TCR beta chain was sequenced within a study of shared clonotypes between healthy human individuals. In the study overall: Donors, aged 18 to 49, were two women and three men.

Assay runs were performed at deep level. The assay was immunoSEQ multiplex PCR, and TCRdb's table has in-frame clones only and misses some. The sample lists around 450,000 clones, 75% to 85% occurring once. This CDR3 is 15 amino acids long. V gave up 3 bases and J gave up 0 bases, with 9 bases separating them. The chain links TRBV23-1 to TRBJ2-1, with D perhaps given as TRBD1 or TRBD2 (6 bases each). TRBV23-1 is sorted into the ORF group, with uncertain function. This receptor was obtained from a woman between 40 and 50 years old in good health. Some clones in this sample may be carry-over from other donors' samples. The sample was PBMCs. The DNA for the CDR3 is TGCGCCAGCAGTCAGAGGGGGGCCTCCTACAATGAGCAGTTCTTC. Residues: CASSQRGASYNEQFF.